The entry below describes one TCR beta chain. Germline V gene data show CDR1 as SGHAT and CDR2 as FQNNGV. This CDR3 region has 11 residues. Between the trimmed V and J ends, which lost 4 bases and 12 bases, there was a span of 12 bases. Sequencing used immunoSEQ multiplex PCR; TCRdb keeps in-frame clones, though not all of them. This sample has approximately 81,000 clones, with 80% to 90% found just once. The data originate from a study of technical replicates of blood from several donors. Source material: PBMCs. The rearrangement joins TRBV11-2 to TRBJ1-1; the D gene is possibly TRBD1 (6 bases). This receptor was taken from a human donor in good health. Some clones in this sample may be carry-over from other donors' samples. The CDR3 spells CASSSTGLTFF. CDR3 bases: TGTGCCAGCAGCTCGACAGGATTGACTTTCTTT.